These 16 T cell receptor beta chains share one sample of origin, sequenced in a study of T cells in Graves' hyperthyroidism and ophthalmopathy. RNA transcripts gave rise to amplified TCR beta CDR3 regions. The HTBI primer set was used in a first-round RT-PCR of the TCR CDR3. TCRdb re-called the multiplex PCR reads with MiXCR, one entry per CDR3 protein. The repertoire holds around 570,000 distinct CDR3 sequences, with nearly 20% as singletons. Sequencing was performed on blood. The receptors come from a man aged 40-49 years with Graves' ophthalmopathy.

V and J are TRBV5-8 and TRBJ2-7; D might be TRBD1 or TRBD2, each matching 5 bases. The germline CDR1 and CDR2 sequences are SGHTS and YDEGEE. This CDR3 is built from 14 residues. V was shortened by 0 bases and J by 0 bases, with 7 bases between the two germline ends. The CDR3 DNA follows: TGTGCCAGCAGCTTGGCGGGGCACTCCTACGAGCAGTACTTC. It codes for CASSLAGHSYEQYF.

This clonotype was counted at least ten times. The chain joins TRBV12-3 or TRBV12-4 to TRBJ1-1, with D hard to call. The V gene lost 6 bases and the J gene lost 1 base, with 12 bases spanning the gap. This CDR3 contains 14 residues. CDR3 coding DNA: TGTGCCAGCAGCCCTGTGCAAACGAACACTGAAGCTTTCTTT. Its translation is CASSPVQTNTEAFF.

This clonotype has just a few counts. The CDR3 spells CSVVDLPYYEQYF. The CDR3 DNA reads TGCAGCGTTGTTGACCTCCCCTACTACGAGCAGTACTTC. V gene TRBV29-1 combines with J gene TRBJ2-7; D call uncertain. CDR1 is SQVTM and CDR2 is ANQGSEA in the germline V gene. The CDR3 is 13 amino acids. The V gene lost 4 bases and the J gene lost 3 bases, with 13 bases spanning the gap.

This chain connects TRBV7-9 to TRBJ2-1; perhaps TRBD1 as D (7 bases). Germline lookup yields CDR1 SEHNR and CDR2 FQNEAQ (reference sequence). This CDR3 has 19 residues. Trimming removed 2 bases at V and 2 bases at J, with 22 bases between. The CDR3 spells CASSLFPPRGTEAYNEQFF. CDR3 nucleotide sequence: TGTGCCAGCAGCTTATTCCCCCCCCGCGGGACAGAAGCCTACAATGAGCAGTTCTTC.

This sequence joins TRBV5-6 and TRBJ2-5, with D possibly TRBD1 on 5 matching bases. Germline V gene sequence: CDR1 SGHDT, CDR2 YYEEEE. Trimming took 5 bases from V and 1 from J, leaving 18 bases between them. The CDR3 contains 16 residues. This CDR3 reads CASSSTATSLQETQYF. The CDR3 nucleotides read TGTGCCAGCAGTTCGACAGCAACGTCCCTCCAAGAGACCCAGTACTTC.

The chain has TRBV29-1 and TRBJ2-1; TRBD2 might be the D (5 bases). Germline V CDR1 and CDR2: SQVTM, ANQGSEA. The V end lost 0 bases, the J end lost 2 bases, and 14 bases lay between the germline ends. The CDR3 is 16 residues long. The CDR3 coding sequence is TGCAGCGTTGAAGAGCCGGAACGAGGGACCTACAATGAGCAGTTCTTC. Its protein product is CSVEEPERGTYNEQFF.

This clonotype was detected a few times. This chain connects TRBV27 to TRBJ1-1, with D perhaps TRBD1 (6 bases). V lost 6 bases, J lost 4 bases, and 21 bases lay in between. The CDR3 length is 16 residues. Germline CDR1 MNHEY, CDR2 SMNVEV (reference sequence). The CDR3 protein is CASSGNWGGKSTEAFF. The CDR3 bases are TGTGCCAGCAGCGGAAACTGGGGGGGCAAGAGCACTGAAGCTTTCTTT.

The chain recombines TRBV7-9 with TRBJ1-3; D is ambiguous. This CDR3 has 16 residues. V gave up 3 bases and J gave up 0 bases, with 12 bases separating them. In germline, CDR1 is SEHNR, CDR2 FQNEAQ (reference sequence). The CDR3 loop reads CASSLIGGSSGNTIYF. The CDR3 nucleotides are TGTGCCAGCAGCTTGATAGGAGGAAGCTCTGGAAACACCATATATTTT.

This clonotype was seen a few times. This sequence joins TRBV30 and TRBJ2-5; D not resolved. This CDR3 has 12 residues. Germline CDR1 is GTSNPN and CDR2 is SVGIG (reference sequence). Trimming left V 3 bases short and J 1 base short, with 6 bases between. Here the CDR3 DNA reads TGTGCCTGGAGCAAGGCCCAAGAGACCCAGTACTTC. Its translation: CAWSKAQETQYF. Full variable domain (remainder filled in from reference TRBV30 and TRBJ2-5): SQTIHQWPATLVQPVGSPLSLECTVEGTSNPNLYWYRQAAGRGLQLLFYSVGIGQISSEVPQNLSASRPQDRQFILSSKKLLLSDSGFYLCAWSKAQETQYFGPGTRLLVL.

This clonotype was picked up a small number of times. The chain carries TRBV20-1 and TRBJ1-6; D uncertain. From germline, CDR1 is DFQATT and CDR2 SNEGSKA (reference sequence). The ends were cut back, 2 bases at V and 0 bases at J, with 11 bases in the middle. The CDR3 contains 16 residues. The CDR3 DNA reads TGCAGTGCTAGACTGGATGGGAGCTCCTATAATTCACCCCTCCACTTT. It specifies CSARLDGSSYNSPLHF.

This clonotype was found many times. This sequence joins TRBV7-6 and TRBJ2-1, with a possible D match to TRBD2 (6 bases). Trimming took 3 bases from V and 2 from J, leaving 11 bases between them. The CDR3 is 15 amino acids. Per the germline V gene, CDR1 is SGHVS and CDR2 is FNYEAQ. The CDR3 nucleotides are TGTGCCAGCAGCTTCGGCGGGGTCCCCTACAATGAGCAGTTCTTC. This codes for CASSFGGVPYNEQFF.

The chain combines TRBV11-3 with TRBJ2-1; perhaps D is TRBD1 or TRBD2 (7 bases each). This CDR3 contains 17 residues. V lost 2 bases to trimming and J lost 5 bases, with 19 bases between them. The germline CDR1 and CDR2 sequences are SGHNT and YENEEA. The CDR3 DNA sequence: TGTGCCAGCAGCTTATCAGGGGGGGGCGGAGGGGACAATGAGCAGTTCTTC. This translates into CASSLSGGGGGDNEQFF.

This clonotype was counted ten times or more. V usage is TRBV3-1 and J usage is TRBJ1-5; weak D call: TRBD1 (5 bases). Germline V gene sequence: CDR1 LGHDT, CDR2 YNNKEL (reference sequence). V shed 4 bases and J shed 9 bases, with 19 bases lying between them. This CDR3 region has 15 residues. In DNA form, the CDR3 reads TGTGCCAGCAGCCCCTCGACGGGGGAGGGACGGCCCCAGCATTTT. Its translation: CASSPSTGEGRPQHF.

Ten or more counts support this clonotype. The V call is TRBV2, the J call TRBJ2-3; D gene uncertain. V gave up 7 bases and J gave up 2 bases, with 16 bases separating them. The CDR3 covers 15 residues. The germline V gene has CDR1 SNHLY and CDR2 FYNNEI. CDR3 region: CASTPWASFTDTQYF. CDR3 sequence (DNA): TGTGCCAGCACCCCGTGGGCCTCCTTCACAGATACGCAGTATTTT.

This clonotype showed up just a few times. J is TRBJ1-2 and V is TRBV12-3 or TRBV12-4; D is undetermined. This CDR3 has 15 residues. Trimming took off 6 bases at V and 3 bases at J, with 17 bases between the two ends. The CDR3: CASRPGRRAYYGYTF. The DNA of the CDR3 is TGTGCCAGCAGGCCCGGACGGAGGGCTTACTATGGCTACACCTTC.

This clonotype has ten or more counts. The chain employs TRBV7-8 and TRBJ1-1, with a tentative D call TRBD1 (6 bases). Looked up from germline, CDR1 is SGHVS and CDR2 is FQNEAQ. The CDR3 is made up of 15 amino acids. V dropped 1 base and J dropped 0 bases, with 9 bases sitting between them. CDR3 DNA: TGTGCCAGCAGCTTAGTGGGGGACATGAACACTGAAGCTTTCTTT. Protein: CASSLVGDMNTEAFF. The complete variable domain, with remaining parts taken from reference TRBV7-8 and TRBJ1-1, reads GAGVSQSPRYKVAKRGQDVALRCDPISGHVSLFWYQQALGQGPEFLTYFQNEAQLDKSGLPSDRFFAERPEGSVSTLKIQRTQQEDSAVYLCASSLVGDMNTEAFFGQGTRLTVV.